Below, 20 T cell receptor beta chains from the same sample are listed, as sequenced in a study of blood T cells in healthy people across ages. The authors ran a second PCR of about 7 to 11 cycles using a sample-barcoded 5' primer and a J-beta primer mix. TCRdb fed the 5' RACE reads into MiXCR, producing one record per CDR3 protein. The table lists 850,000 or so distinct CDR3 sequences, about 30% of them singletons. Sequencing used blood. These receptors were collected from an elderly woman in good health.

The chain uses TRBV4-2 and TRBJ1-5; D might be TRBD1 (5 bases). This CDR3 contains 16 residues. Germline lookup yields CDR1 LGHNA and CDR2 YNFKEQ. The ends were cut back, 0 bases at V and 5 bases at J, with 14 bases in the middle. The CDR3 coding sequence is TGTGCCAGCAGCCAAGAGCTGGGCAGGGAGGATCAGCCCCAGCATTTT. Residues: CASSQELGREDQPQHF.

This clonotype was recorded many times. The genes are TRBV7-9 and TRBJ2-3; tentatively, D is TRBD2 (6 bases). Germline V CDR1 and CDR2: SEHNR, FQNEAQ (reference sequence). With 5 bases removed from V and 8 bases from J, the gap between germline ends came to 17 bases. CDR3 length: 14 residues. CDR3 sequence reads: CASSPGTGRGTQYF. The CDR3 DNA follows: TGTGCCAGCAGCCCCGGGACTGGTCGTGGTACGCAGTATTTT.

This clonotype occurred many times. The rearrangement joins TRBV12-3 or TRBV12-4 to TRBJ2-4, with D unclear. The CDR3 totals 13 residues. V dropped 6 bases and J dropped 0 bases, with 6 bases sitting between them. CDR3 sequence: CASRPPAKNIQYF. The CDR3 DNA reads TGTGCCAGCAGGCCCCCAGCCAAAAACATTCAGTACTTC.

This chain links TRBV29-1 with TRBJ1-1; D is possibly TRBD1 (5 bases). Trimming left V 6 bases short and J 1 base short, with 12 bases between. CDR3 size: 13 residues. Germline CDR1 is SQVTM and CDR2 is ANQGSEA. CDR3 in DNA: TGCAGCGTCTACTGGGGACCGAACACTGAAGCTTTCTTT. Translation: CSVYWGPNTEAFF.

This clonotype has only a few counts. The chain employs TRBV7-2 and TRBJ1-2; 11 bases align to TRBD1. V lost 7 bases and J lost 7; bases outside the gene matches: 14. The germline V gene encodes CDR1 SGHTA and CDR2 FQGNSA. The CDR3 runs 16 residues. CDR3 sequence reads: CASIGGLGTGGSGYTF. CDR3 coding DNA: TGTGCCAGCATCGGAGGGTTAGGGACAGGGGGGAGTGGCTACACCTTC.

This clonotype was detected many times. The rearrangement uses TRBV24-1 and TRBJ1-5; possibly TRBD1 for D (6 bases). Trimming stripped 1 base from V and 5 bases from J, with 11 bases between. CDR1 and CDR2 (germline): KGHDR, SFDVKD. The CDR3 extends over 15 amino acids. This CDR3 reads CATSDFRGGYQPQHF. Written as DNA, the CDR3 is TGTGCCACCAGTGATTTCCGGGGGGGCTATCAGCCCCAGCATTTT.

The chain links TRBV7-9 to TRBJ2-5, with 9 bases aligning to TRBD1. Per the germline V gene, CDR1 is SEHNR and CDR2 is FQNEAQ (reference sequence). CDR3 length equals 16 residues. Trimming removed 1 base from V and 4 bases from J; junction bases left unmatched: 7. CDR3 in DNA: TGTGCCAGCAGCTTAGAGTTGGGACAGGGTCTAGAGACCCAGTACTTC. It specifies CASSLELGQGLETQYF.

This clonotype occurred many times. The V gene is TRBV12-3 or TRBV12-4, the J gene TRBJ2-7, with 9 bases fitting TRBD1. Trimming cost V 6 bases and J 6 bases; bases outside gene matches: 6. The CDR3 contains 13 residues. The CDR3 loop reads CASSRGQGSEQYF. The CDR3 DNA follows: TGTGCCAGCAGCCGGGGACAGGGTTCCGAGCAGTACTTC.

This clonotype came up once. V gene TRBV7-2 combines with J gene TRBJ2-5, with D perhaps given as TRBD1 or TRBD2 (5 bases each). The J call is doubtful: the DNA matches TRBJ2-7 better. The CDR3 totals 13 residues. Germline CDR1 SGHTA, CDR2 FQGNSA. For the CDR3, the DNA is TGTGCCAGCAGCTTAAACGGGGCGGGCGAGCAGTACTTC. Translated, it gives CASSLNGAGEQYF.

The chain carries TRBV5-1 and TRBJ2-7; 7 bases line up with TRBD1. The J call may be incorrect, as the DNA end agrees better with TRBJ2-5. CDR1 and CDR2 (germline): SGHRS, YFSETQ. The CDR3 is made up of 16 amino acids. CDR3 in DNA: TGCGCCAGCAGCTTTCAAGGGGGCATTTTCCAAGAGACCCAGTACTTC. Protein sequence: CASSFQGGIFQETQYF.

On this clonotype: No conserved phenylalanine or tryptophan is present at the end of the CDR3, so a read error is the likely explanation. The J gene is TRBJ1-2, the V gene TRBV4-3; the D gene is possibly TRBD1 (5 bases). V was cut by 1 base and J by 8 bases, with 23 bases left in between. The CDR3 runs 17 residues. Germline V gene sequence: CDR1 LGHNA, CDR2 YSLEER. This CDR3 is CASSQVDPGPLRGGYTL. The CDR3 DNA reads TGCGCCAGCAGCCAAGTGGATCCGGGACCTTTAAGAGGGGGCTACACCCTC.

The chain is built from TRBV29-1 and TRBJ2-1; 7 bases are shared with TRBD2. The CDR3 is 13 amino acids. V shed 6 bases, J shed 6 bases, and the junction held 8 bases outside the gene matches. CDR1 and CDR2 from the germline V gene are SQVTM and ANQGSEA. DNA for the CDR3: TGCAGCGTGGCCAAATCTAGCGGCAATGAGCAGTTCTTC. Translated, it gives CSVAKSSGNEQFF.

The chain is built from TRBV5-1 and TRBJ2-1; 8 nucleotides line up with TRBD2. The CDR3 runs 13 residues. V gave up 4 bases and J gave up 6 bases; unmatched junction bases: 3. Looked up from germline, CDR1 is SGHRS and CDR2 is YFSETQ. Written as DNA, the CDR3 is TGCGCCAGCAGCCAGGGACTAGGCAATGAGCAGTTCTTC. Translation: CASSQGLGNEQFF.

This clonotype has ten or more counts. The V and J genes are TRBV6-2 or TRBV6-3 and TRBJ2-6, with D possibly matching TRBD1 (5 bases). This CDR3 has 14 amino acids. V gave up 5 bases and J gave up 3 bases, with 8 bases separating them. Germline assignment: CDR1 MNHEY and CDR2 SVGEGT. The CDR3 protein is CASSEGVGANVLTF. In nucleotides, the CDR3 is TGTGCCAGCAGTGAAGGGGTTGGGGCCAACGTCCTGACTTTC.

The CDR3 reads CASRGQGARAFF. For the CDR3, the DNA is TGTGCCAGCCGGGGGCAGGGGGCTAGAGCTTTCTTT. The genes are TRBV27 and TRBJ1-1; 8 nucleotides line up with TRBD1. Losses at the gene ends were 8 bases for V and 10 bases for J; bases not matched to a gene: 9. The CDR3 runs to 12 residues. Germline CDR1 is MNHEY and CDR2 is SMNVEV (reference sequence).

The chain employs TRBV18 and TRBJ2-7, with a tentative D call TRBD2 (6 bases). V shed 2 bases and J shed 4 bases, with 9 bases lying between them. CDR1 is KGHSH, CDR2 LQKENI, per germline. The CDR3 loop spans 13 amino acids. The CDR3 spells CASSPGGNYEQYF. DNA for the CDR3: TGTGCCAGCTCACCAGGGGGGAATTACGAGCAGTACTTC.

The chain couples TRBV11-3 to TRBJ2-1; 10 positions match TRBD2. Losses at the gene ends were 3 bases for V and 10 bases for J; bases not matched to a gene: 3. Germline V gives CDR1 SGHNT, CDR2 YENEEA. This CDR3 region has 13 residues. The CDR3 loop is CASSFQTSGEQFF. DNA for the CDR3: TGTGCCAGCAGCTTCCAGACTAGCGGGGAGCAGTTCTTC.

This clonotype appeared many times. V and J are TRBV7-2 and TRBJ2-3; D remains unclear. V was shortened by 3 bases and J by 5 bases, with 6 bases between the two germline ends. The CDR3 contains 12 residues. Germline CDR1 is SGHTA and CDR2 is FQGNSA. The CDR3 sequence: CASSLGRDTQYF. The CDR3 DNA reads as TGTGCCAGCAGCTTGGGAAGAGATACGCAGTATTTT.

The V and J genes are TRBV5-4 and TRBJ2-3, with unresolved D. Trimming stripped 7 bases from V and 2 bases from J, with 20 bases between. There are 16 residues in the CDR3. Per the germline V gene, CDR1 is SGHNT and CDR2 is YYREEE (reference sequence). CDR3: CASRPGPTTDTDTQYF. The CDR3 DNA reads TGTGCCAGCCGACCCGGACCTACTACCGACACAGATACGCAGTATTTT.

The chain recombines TRBV6-2 or TRBV6-3 with TRBJ1-1; D is ambiguous. The V and J ends lost 0 bases and 6 bases respectively, with 20 bases between them. This CDR3 comprises 17 residues. From germline, CDR1 is MNHEY and CDR2 SVGEGT. This CDR3 reads CASSYSPTRRVKAEAFF. In DNA form, the CDR3 reads TGTGCCAGCAGTTACTCGCCCACCAGGAGGGTTAAGGCTGAAGCTTTCTTT.